What follows is one T cell receptor (beta chain) and its context. The CDR3 has 15 amino acids. J gave up 11 bases and V 3 bases, and 13 bases lay outside the gene matches. Germline loops: CDR1 SGHNT, CDR2 YENEEA. These data come from a study of blood T cell repertoires in COVID-19. In the original workflow: For nucleated cells, counts were estimated from reference gene primer amplification. Assay: immunoSEQ multiplex PCR; the TCRdb copy retains only in-frame clones and omits some. That table furnishes V, J and clone size, whereas the DNA furnished D and trimming. The sample consists of around 100,000 clones, nearly 90% of them appearing once.

The source of this sequence is a man between 50 and 59 years old with active COVID-19. The chain uses TRBV11-3 and TRBJ1-5; TRBD1 matches 7 bases. The sample was peripheral blood. This chain's CDR3 is CASSFRDRPNRSQHF. The CDR3 bases are TGTGCCAGCAGCTTCCGGGACAGACCGAATCGGTCCCAGCATTTT.